The 24 T cell receptor beta chains given below trace back to one sample, sequenced in a study of T cell repertoires in cytomegalovirus infection. TCRdb analysed the reads with MiXCR anew, one entry per CDR3 protein. The sample records approximately 550,000 distinct CDR3 sequences, approximately 17% being singletons. What was sequenced was CD8+ T cells from PBMCs. All receptors derive from a human donor in good health (CMV status not recorded). Some clones in this sample may be carry-over from other donors' samples.

Only a few counts were recorded for this clonotype. V and J are TRBV7-2 and TRBJ2-7; D possibly uses TRBD1 or TRBD2 (7 bases each). The germline V and J ends were trimmed by 4 bases and 3 bases, with 13 bases remaining between them. The V gene's germline CDR1 is SGHTA and CDR2 FQGNSA. The CDR3 is 14 amino acids. The CDR3 spells CASSSGGGGYEQYF. As DNA, the CDR3 is TGTGCCAGCAGCTCAGGGGGGGGGGGCTACGAGCAGTACTTC.

V gene TRBV28 combines with J gene TRBJ2-5, with a tentative D call TRBD1 (5 bases). The germline CDR1 and CDR2 sequences are MDHEN and SYDVKM. V lost 6 bases to trimming and J lost 7 bases, with 15 bases between them. The CDR3 extends over 13 amino acids. The CDR3 spells CASSSDRIRTQYF. The CDR3 coding sequence is TGTGCCAGCAGCTCTGACAGAATACGGACCCAGTACTTC.

This clonotype was recorded many times. The chain is built from TRBV12-3 or TRBV12-4 and TRBJ2-7, with 8 bases lining up with TRBD1. The CDR3 is 14 residues long. The V and J ends lost 6 bases and 3 bases, in that order; junction bases with no gene match: 7. CDR3 sequence: CASSHRDRYYEQYF. CDR3 bases: TGTGCCAGCAGCCATAGGGACAGGTACTACGAGCAGTACTTC.

This clonotype was counted between two and nine times. The genes are TRBV4-1 and TRBJ2-7; D not resolved. The germline CDR1 and CDR2 sequences are MGHRA and YSYEKL. Between the trimmed V and J ends, which lost 1 base and 2 bases, there was a span of 6 bases. The length of the CDR3 is 13 residues. The CDR3 spells CASSQVAAYEQYF. As DNA, the CDR3 is TGCGCCAGCAGCCAAGTCGCGGCCTACGAGCAGTACTTC.

The V and J genes are TRBV6-4 and TRBJ2-3; D not resolved. Germline-derived CDR1 and CDR2 are MRHNA and SNTAGT. The CDR3 extends over 12 amino acids. V dropped 0 bases and J dropped 6 bases, with 4 bases sitting between them. CDR3 in amino acids: CASSDSGDTQYF. The CDR3 region has the DNA TGTGCCAGCAGTGACTCAGGGGATACGCAGTATTTT.

This clonotype was detected many times. The chain carries TRBV7-3 and TRBJ2-2; D uncertain. Germline V lookup: CDR1 SGHTA, CDR2 FQGTGA. The length of the CDR3 is 15 residues. V lost 1 base and J lost 0, with 6 bases in between. The CDR3 protein is CASSLSTTNTGELFF. The CDR3 DNA sequence: TGTGCCAGCAGCTTAAGTACTACGAACACCGGGGAGCTGTTTTTT.

This clonotype was seen at least ten times. The chain uses TRBV6-1 and TRBJ1-3; D is undetermined. V lost 7 bases and J lost 0, with 10 bases in between. Germline assignment: CDR1 MNHNS and CDR2 SASEGT. This CDR3 is built from 14 residues. CDR3 DNA sequence: TGTGCCAGCACCCAACGGGACTCTGGAAACACCATATATTTT. Its translation is CASTQRDSGNTIYF.

This clonotype has at least ten counts. The J gene is TRBJ2-7, the V gene TRBV7-9, with D perhaps matching TRBD2 (7 bases). The V end was cut by 2 bases, the J end by 0 bases, with 14 bases between. The CDR3 is made up of 16 amino acids. The germline CDR1 and CDR2 sequences are SEHNR and FQNEAQ (reference sequence). The CDR3 loop is CASSLSFGGRSYEQYF. Here the CDR3 DNA reads TGTGCCAGCAGCTTATCCTTCGGGGGGCGCTCCTACGAGCAGTACTTC.

The table lists this clonotype with many counts. The chain links TRBV12-3 or TRBV12-4 to TRBJ1-4; TRBD1 is a possible D gene (6 bases). This CDR3 has 18 residues. V shed 5 bases and J shed 0 bases, with 19 bases lying between them. The CDR3 DNA sequence: TGTGCCAGCAGTCCAGCCAAACAGGGAACTGCAACTAATGAAAAACTGTTTTTT. It specifies CASSPAKQGTATNEKLFF.

There are a few counts of this clonotype. The chain links TRBV25-1 to TRBJ1-3, with a weak D call TRBD1 (6 bases). The CDR3 loop spans 14 amino acids. Trimming left V 3 bases short and J 2 bases short, with 8 bases between. Germline V gives CDR1 MGHDK, CDR2 SYGVNS. The CDR3 coding sequence is TGTGCCAGCAGTGACACAGGGACTGGAAACACCATATATTTT. Translation: CASSDTGTGNTIYF. Together with reference TRBV25-1 and TRBJ1-3, the CDR3 gives the full variable domain: EADIYQTPRYLVIGTGKKITLECSQTMGHDKMYWYQQDPGMELHLIHYSYGVNSTEKGDLSSESTVSRIRTEHFPLTLESARPSHTSQYLCASSDTGTGNTIYFGEGSWLTVV.

This clonotype has more than one count but fewer than ten. The genes are TRBV10-3 and TRBJ1-1, with 8 nucleotides matching TRBD1. Germline V gene lookup returns CDR1 ENHRY and CDR2 SYGVKD. J lost 3 bases, V lost 5 bases, and 8 bases had no gene match. The CDR3 is 15 amino acids. The CDR3 region has the DNA TGTGCCATCAGTACCGGACAGGGTAGGTACACTGAAGCTTTCTTT. It encodes CAISTGQGRYTEAFF.

This clonotype came up many times. This chain connects TRBV7-9 to TRBJ2-3; 13 bases map to TRBD2. The length of the CDR3 is 16 residues. The germline gives CDR1 SEHNR, CDR2 FQNEAQ (reference sequence). V shed 5 bases and J 6 bases; nucleotides not matched to a gene: 8. In DNA form, the CDR3 reads TGTGCCAGCAGCCCGTGGACTAGCGGGAGCATGGATACGCAGTATTTT. Amino acid sequence: CASSPWTSGSMDTQYF. Supplemented by reference TRBV7-9 and TRBJ2-3, the full variable domain reads DTGVSQNPRHKITKRGQNVTFRCDPISEHNRLYWYRQTLGQGPEFLTYFQNEAQLEKSRLLSDRFSAERPKGSFSTLEIQRTEQGDSAMYLCASSPWTSGSMDTQYFGPGTRLTVL.

This clonotype was counted ten times or more. This sequence joins TRBV11-3 and TRBJ1-5; a weak D match, TRBD1 (6 bases). The CDR3 runs 12 residues. Germline assignment: CDR1 SGHNT and CDR2 YENEEA. The V end lost 10 bases, the J end lost 4 bases, and 11 bases lay between the germline ends. The CDR3 sequence is CAIDRLNQPQHF. The CDR3 nucleotides read TGTGCCATCGACAGGTTAAATCAGCCCCAGCATTTT.

The table lists this clonotype with a few counts. The chain carries TRBV5-5 and TRBJ2-2; possible D gene TRBD1, 6 bases. The CDR3 runs to 13 residues. With 4 bases removed from V and 6 bases from J, the gap between germline ends came to 10 bases. CDR1 SGHKS and CDR2 YYEKEE come from the germline V gene (reference sequence). The CDR3 region is CASSAQGAGELFF. The CDR3 DNA is TGTGCCAGCAGCGCACAGGGTGCCGGGGAGCTGTTTTTT. The variable domain in full, completed from reference TRBV5-5 and TRBJ2-2, reads DAGVTQSPTHLIKTRGQQVTLRCSPISGHKSVSWYQQVLGQGPQFIFQYYEKEERGRGNFPDRFSARQFPNYSSELNVNALLLGDSALYLCASSAQGAGELFFGEGSRLTVL.

This clonotype was picked up a small number of times. V gene TRBV28 combines with J gene TRBJ2-7; TRBD2 matches 10 bases. The ends lost 7 bases at V and 4 bases at J; junction bases unmatched: 4. CDR3 length: 13 residues. CDR1 is MDHEN and CDR2 is SYDVKM in the germline V gene. CDR3 coding DNA: TGTGCCAGCACCGAGACTAGCGGGTACGAGCAGTACTTC. It specifies CASTETSGYEQYF.

J is TRBJ1-4 and V is TRBV7-2; 9 bases agree with TRBD1. Germline V lookup: CDR1 SGHTA, CDR2 FQGNSA. The V and J ends lost 4 bases and 8 bases, in that order; junction bases with no gene match: 5. The CDR3 length is 14 residues. The CDR3 region has the DNA TGTGCCAGCAGCTCGGGACAGGGAGGCGAAAAACTGTTTTTT. Translation gives CASSSGQGGEKLFF.

There are many counts of this clonotype. The chain joins TRBV28 to TRBJ1-1, with D perhaps matching TRBD1 (6 bases). Germline lookup yields CDR1 MDHEN and CDR2 SYDVKM. Deletions cut 6 bases from V and 1 base from J, with 12 bases between. The CDR3 has 14 amino acids. Here the CDR3 DNA reads TGTGCCAGCAGAGAGGACAGCGAGAACACTGAAGCTTTCTTT. This codes for CASREDSENTEAFF. The whole variable domain, filled in from reference TRBV28 and TRBJ1-1, reads DVKVTQSSRYLVKRTGEKVFLECVQDMDHENMFWYRQDPGLGLRLIYFSYDVKMKEKGDIPEGYSVSREKKERFSLILESASTNQTSMYLCASREDSENTEAFFGQGTRLTVV.

This clonotype was detected many times. V and J are TRBV4-2 and TRBJ2-7, with a tentative D call TRBD2 (6 bases). The CDR3 runs to 16 residues. The V gene lost 0 bases and the J gene lost 0 bases, with 12 bases spanning the gap. Germline assignment: CDR1 LGHNA and CDR2 YNFKEQ. CDR3: CASSQDQGGASYEQYF. The CDR3 nucleotides are TGTGCCAGCAGCCAAGATCAGGGCGGGGCCTCCTACGAGCAGTACTTC.

This clonotype was counted a few times. The genes are TRBV7-9 and TRBJ2-1; D is undetermined. The V and J ends lost 1 base and 14 bases respectively, with 9 bases between them. Germline CDR1 and CDR2: SEHNR and FQNEAQ (reference sequence). The CDR3 sequence is 11 residues long. DNA of the CDR3: TGTGCCAGCAGCTTAGGTGCGGAAAAGTTCTTC. Translating gives CASSLGAEKFF.

This sequence joins TRBV9 and TRBJ2-2; possible D gene TRBD2, 6 bases. The CDR3 length is 13 residues. The V and J ends lost 9 bases and 7 bases respectively, with 16 bases between them. Germline V gives CDR1 SGDLS, CDR2 YYNGEE. This CDR3 is CATTNGGDGELFF. In DNA form, the CDR3 reads TGTGCCACCACCAACGGAGGGGACGGGGAGCTGTTTTTT.

Only a few counts were recorded for this clonotype. The CDR3, as DNA: TGTGCCAGCAGCTCGTCCGGACAGGGGCTGTACGAGCAGTACTTC. This encodes CASSSSGQGLYEQYF. The chain joins TRBV5-6 to TRBJ2-7; TRBD1 matches 9 bases. V was clipped by 3 bases and J by 4 bases; unmatched bases: 8. The V gene's germline CDR1 is SGHDT and CDR2 YYEEEE. The CDR3 length is 15 residues.

At least ten counts were recorded for this clonotype. V and J are TRBV7-9 and TRBJ2-3; D gene ambiguous. With 1 base removed from V and 1 base from J, the gap between germline ends came to 6 bases. Looked up from germline, CDR1 is SEHNR and CDR2 is FQNEAQ (reference sequence). The CDR3 totals 14 residues. The CDR3 nucleotides read TGTGCCAGCAGCTTAGAGAGGCGCACAGATACGCAGTATTTT. It is translated as CASSLERRTDTQYF.

In this sample, this clonotype turned up a few times. V gene TRBV10-3 combines with J gene TRBJ2-2, with 7 bases that match TRBD1. CDR1 and CDR2 from the germline V gene are ENHRY and SYGVKD. This CDR3 has 15 amino acids. The V segment lost 6 bases and the J segment 4 bases; nucleotides outside the gene matches: 8. CDR3 sequence (DNA): TGTGCCATCAGAAACCGGGACAGTCTCACCGGGGAGCTGTTTTTT. This translates into CAIRNRDSLTGELFF.

At least ten counts were recorded for this clonotype. This rearrangement joins TRBV7-2 to TRBJ2-3; 7 bases align to TRBD2. V lost 3 bases, J lost 6 bases, and 9 bases stayed unmatched. Germline CDR1 is SGHTA and CDR2 is FQGNSA. There are 15 residues in the CDR3. The CDR3 coding sequence is TGTGCCAGCAGCTTCCGGACTAGGGGTGAGGATACGCAGTATTTT. This sequence encodes CASSFRTRGEDTQYF.